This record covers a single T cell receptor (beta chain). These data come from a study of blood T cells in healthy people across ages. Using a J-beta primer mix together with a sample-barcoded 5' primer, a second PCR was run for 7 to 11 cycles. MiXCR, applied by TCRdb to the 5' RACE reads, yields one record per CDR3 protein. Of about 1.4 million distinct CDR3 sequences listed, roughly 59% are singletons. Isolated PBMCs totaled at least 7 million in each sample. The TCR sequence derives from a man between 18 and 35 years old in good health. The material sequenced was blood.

The CDR3 region has the DNA TGTGCCAGCAGCTTAGTTTACGGGGATGAGCAGTACTTC. It translates to CASSLVYGDEQYF. The rearrangement uses TRBV7-9 and TRBJ2-7, with D tentatively TRBD2 (5 bases). Germline V lookup: CDR1 SEHNR, CDR2 FQNEAQ (reference sequence). Between the trimmed V and J ends, which lost 1 base and 7 bases, there was a span of 11 bases. The CDR3 consists of 13 residues.